Presented here are 20 T cell receptor beta chains from one specimen sequenced in a study of blood T cell repertoires in COVID-19. Assay: immunoSEQ multiplex PCR; the TCRdb copy retains only in-frame clones and omits some. The profile shows around 200,000 clones, roughly 84% of them singletons. The sequencing input was PBMCs or T cells enriched from blood (not recorded which). The receptors come from a woman under 40 who had recovered from COVID-19.

The J gene is TRBJ2-5, the V gene TRBV9; D is uncertain. The CDR3 loop spans 13 amino acids. V lost 2 bases to trimming and J lost 0 bases, with 5 bases between them. Germline CDR1 reads SGDLS; CDR2 reads YYNGEE. DNA of the CDR3: TGTGCCAGCAGCGTCTCGTACCAAGAGACCCAGTACTTC. Residues: CASSVSYQETQYF.

The chain couples TRBV10-3 to TRBJ1-1; 7 bases align to TRBD1. This CDR3 has 14 residues. Trimming cost V 2 bases and J 6 bases; bases outside gene matches: 6. CDR1 ENHRY and CDR2 SYGVKD come from the germline V gene. The CDR3 sequence is CAISEGTAAAEAFF. The CDR3 DNA reads as TGTGCCATCAGTGAGGGGACAGCGGCGGCTGAAGCTTTCTTT.

This chain links TRBV10-3 with TRBJ2-1; 7 positions match TRBD2. The germline V gene encodes CDR1 ENHRY and CDR2 SYGVKD. The CDR3 has 14 amino acids. J was trimmed by 9 bases and V by 1 base; bases with no gene match: 6. CDR3 in amino acids: CAISELQREGEQFF. The CDR3 DNA follows: TGTGCCATCAGTGAGTTACAGAGGGAGGGTGAGCAGTTCTTC.

J is TRBJ1-1 and V is TRBV30; D unclear. Looked up from germline, CDR1 is GTSNPN and CDR2 is SVGIG (reference sequence). The CDR3 is 12 amino acids. Trimming left V 3 bases short and J 0 bases short, with 5 bases between. CDR3 loop: CAWSAVNTEAFF. Here the CDR3 DNA reads TGTGCCTGGAGCGCAGTGAACACTGAAGCTTTCTTT.

The V call is TRBV7-8, the J call TRBJ1-6, with 7 bases that match TRBD1. J was trimmed by 4 bases and V by 5 bases; bases with no gene match: 5. CDR1 is SGHVS, CDR2 FQNEAQ, per germline. The CDR3 is 15 amino acids. Here the CDR3 reads CASSAGGTYNSPLHF. The CDR3 coding sequence is TGTGCCAGCAGCGCAGGGGGAACATATAATTCACCCCTCCACTTT.

In this sample, this clone turned up a few times. This chain joins TRBV3-1 (or the pseudogene TRBV3-2) and TRBJ1-2; TRBD1 is a possible D gene (5 bases). Germline values: CDR1 LGHDT, CDR2 YNNKEL (reference sequence). The V and J ends lost 1 base and 7 bases respectively, with 19 bases between them. The CDR3 is 16 amino acids. The CDR3 protein is CASSQVPWGVSGGYTF. The CDR3 DNA follows: TGTGCCAGCAGCCAAGTCCCCTGGGGGGTTAGTGGTGGCTACACCTTC.

The V gene is TRBV6-4, the J gene TRBJ2-3, with D perhaps matching TRBD1 (8 bases). The length of the CDR3 is 15 residues. The germline V gene encodes CDR1 MRHNA and CDR2 SNTAGT. Between the trimmed V and J ends, which lost 4 bases and 2 bases, there was a span of 13 bases. The CDR3, as DNA: TGTGCCAGCAGTGCACAGGGGGGGACCACAGATACGCAGTATTTT. This gives the protein CASSAQGGTTDTQYF.

The rearrangement links TRBV29-1 to TRBJ1-2; D gene uncertain. The CDR3 is 10 amino acids. Germline loops: CDR1 SQVTM, CDR2 ANQGSEA. V was pared by 4 bases and J by 6 bases, with 6 bases between. CDR3 DNA: TGCAGCGTTGCCCAAAATGGCTACACCTTC. Its protein is CSVAQNGYTF.

The chain employs TRBV3-1 (or the pseudogene TRBV3-2) and TRBJ2-5; 15 bases align to TRBD2. The CDR3 contains 19 residues. J lost 4 bases, V lost 0 bases, and 9 bases had no gene match. The germline CDR1 and CDR2 sequences are LGHDT and YNNKEL (reference sequence). The CDR3 DNA sequence: TGTGCCAGCAGCCAAGATGGACTAGCGGGAGGGCCCGGAAGAGAGACCCAGTACTTC. Translation: CASSQDGLAGGPGRETQYF.

This clone was observed a handful of times. At one boundary the junction diverges from the germline segment, which might be a read error. This chain uses TRBV7-7 with TRBJ2-1, with D tentatively TRBD1 or TRBD2 (6 bases each). Germline V gene sequence: CDR1 SSHAT, CDR2 FNYEAQ (reference sequence). CDR3 length: 17 residues. The CDR3 is CASSLGGGGVSYNEQFF. Written as DNA, the CDR3 is TGTGCTAGCAGCTTAGGGGGAGGCGGGGTCTCCTACAATGAGCAGTTCTTC.

The chain combines TRBV19 with TRBJ1-5; D possibly corresponds to TRBD1 (5 bases). This CDR3 spans 16 amino acids. Looked up from germline, CDR1 is LNHDA and CDR2 is SQIVND (reference sequence). V lost 4 bases to trimming and J lost 0 bases, with 13 bases between them. In DNA, the CDR3 is TGTGCCAGTAGTAAGCCACAGGATTTTAGCAATCAGCCCCAGCATTTT. This gives the protein CASSKPQDFSNQPQHF.

This clone has only a few counts. The rearrangement uses TRBV28 and TRBJ1-2; TRBD1 matches 7 bases. With V trimmed by 6 bases and J by 3 bases, 16 bases remained unmatched. CDR3 length: 17 residues. Germline values: CDR1 MDHEN, CDR2 SYDVKM. The CDR3, as DNA: TGTGCCAGCAGCTCCCGACAGGGCCCTTCTATTTACTATGGCTACACCTTC. Its protein is CASSSRQGPSIYYGYTF.

V and J are TRBV10-3 and TRBJ2-3; 14 bases are shared with TRBD2. CDR3 length equals 18 residues. Germline CDR1 and CDR2: ENHRY and SYGVKD. Trimming at V came to 4 bases and at J to 0 bases, leaving 6 bases not matched to a gene. The CDR3 DNA is TGTGCCATCAGTGGTTTTGGGACTAGCGGGGGTAGCACAGATACGCAGTATTTT. This gives the protein CAISGFGTSGGSTDTQYF.

The chain links TRBV9 to TRBJ1-1; perhaps TRBD1 as D (5 bases). V was trimmed by 3 bases and J by 1 base, leaving 13 bases between them. This CDR3 has 15 amino acids. Germline V lookup: CDR1 SGDLS, CDR2 YYNGEE. CDR3 nucleotides: TGTGCCAGCAGCGGGTGGGGCACTAAGAACACTGAAGCTTTCTTT. Protein: CASSGWGTKNTEAFF.

About this clone: Other DNA sequences in this sample translate to the same CDR3. The V and J genes are TRBV5-1 and TRBJ1-3; D ambiguous. With 3 bases removed from V and 0 bases from J, the gap between germline ends came to 7 bases. This CDR3 spans 14 amino acids. CDR1 SGHRS and CDR2 YFSETQ come from the germline V gene. The CDR3 DNA reads TGCGCCAGCAGCTCCGGGAGCTCTGGAAACACCATATATTTT. This sequence encodes CASSSGSSGNTIYF.

The genes are TRBV5-6 and TRBJ2-5; 9 bases agree with TRBD1. V was pared by 0 bases and J by 5 bases, with 5 bases of the junction left unmatched. The CDR3 totals 15 residues. Germline V gene lookup returns CDR1 SGHDT and CDR2 YYEEEE. The CDR3 DNA follows: TGTGCCAGCAGCTTGGCGGGACAGGGACTCGAGACCCAGTACTTC. Its protein product is CASSLAGQGLETQYF.

This clone is a singleton in its sample. The chain joins TRBV18 to TRBJ2-7; maybe TRBD2 (5 bases). V gave up 2 bases and J gave up 6 bases, with 8 bases separating them. Germline CDR1 and CDR2: KGHSH and LQKENI. The CDR3 has 12 amino acids. The CDR3 reads CASSPGSGEQYF. CDR3 bases: TGTGCCAGCTCACCAGGGAGCGGCGAGCAGTACTTC.

The genes are TRBV6-2 or TRBV6-3 and TRBJ2-2; 10 bases fit TRBD1. CDR3 length: 17 residues. CDR1 and CDR2 (germline): MNHEY, SVGEGT. The ends lost 4 bases at V and 7 bases at J; junction bases unmatched: 12. CDR3 amino acids: CASSSVDRGLNIGELFF. CDR3 DNA: TGTGCCAGCAGTTCAGTCGACAGGGGGCTAAATATCGGGGAGCTGTTTTTT.

V is TRBV5-1 and J is TRBJ1-4; D not resolved. This CDR3 region has 14 residues. Germline values: CDR1 SGHRS, CDR2 YFSETQ. The V gene lost 0 bases and the J gene lost 0 bases, with 3 bases spanning the gap. This CDR3 is CASSLAATNEKLFF. DNA for the CDR3: TGCGCCAGCAGCTTGGCCGCAACTAATGAAAAACTGTTTTTT.

This chain joins TRBV5-1 and TRBJ1-2; 9 nucleotides align to TRBD1. Germline values: CDR1 SGHRS, CDR2 YFSETQ. This CDR3 has 13 residues. The J segment lost 4 bases and the V segment lost 4 bases, leaving 2 bases of the junction unmatched. DNA of the CDR3: TGCGCCAGCAGCCCGGGACAGGGCTATGGCTACACCTTC. Translating gives CASSPGQGYGYTF.